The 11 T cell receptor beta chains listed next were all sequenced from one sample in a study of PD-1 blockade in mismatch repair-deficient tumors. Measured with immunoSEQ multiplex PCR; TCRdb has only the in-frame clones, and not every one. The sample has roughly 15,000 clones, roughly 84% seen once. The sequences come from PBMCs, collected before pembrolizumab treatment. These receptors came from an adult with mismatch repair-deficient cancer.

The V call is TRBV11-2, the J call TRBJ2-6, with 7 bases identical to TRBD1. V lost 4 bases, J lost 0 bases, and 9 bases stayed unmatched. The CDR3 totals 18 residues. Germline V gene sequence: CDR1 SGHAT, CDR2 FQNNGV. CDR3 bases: TGTGCCAGCAGCTCATTAGTGGGGGACAGCTCTGGGGCCAACGTCCTGACTTTC. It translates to CASSSLVGDSSGANVLTF.

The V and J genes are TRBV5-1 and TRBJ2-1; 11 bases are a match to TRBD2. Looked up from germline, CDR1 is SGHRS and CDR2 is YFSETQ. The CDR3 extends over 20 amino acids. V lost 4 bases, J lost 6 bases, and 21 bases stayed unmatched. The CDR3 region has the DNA TGCGCCAGCAGCGCCTACCCGGGACTAGCGGCTGGTCGAGTTGGCAATGAGCAGTTCTTC. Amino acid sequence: CASSAYPGLAAGRVGNEQFF.

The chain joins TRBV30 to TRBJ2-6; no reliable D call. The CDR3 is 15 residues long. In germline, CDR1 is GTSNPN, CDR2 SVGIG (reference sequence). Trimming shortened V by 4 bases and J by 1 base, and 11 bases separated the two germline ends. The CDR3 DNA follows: TGTGCCTGGACCATCGACGGGTCTGGGGCCAACGTCCTGACTTTC. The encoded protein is CAWTIDGSGANVLTF.

The CDR3 here is CASSKVRGSTYEQYF. The CDR3 region has the DNA TGTGCCAGCAGCAAAGTCCGCGGGAGTACCTACGAGCAGTACTTC. V and J are TRBV21-1 and TRBJ2-7; TRBD2, the table's D call, was not compared with the DNA. TRBV21-1 is a pseudogene locus. CDR3 size: 15 residues.

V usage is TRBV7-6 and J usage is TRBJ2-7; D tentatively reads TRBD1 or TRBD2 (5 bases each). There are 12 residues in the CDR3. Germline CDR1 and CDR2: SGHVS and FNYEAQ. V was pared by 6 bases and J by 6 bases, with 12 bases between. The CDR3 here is CASSLPGREQYF. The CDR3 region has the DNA TGTGCCAGCAGTTTACCGGGACGCGAGCAGTACTTC.

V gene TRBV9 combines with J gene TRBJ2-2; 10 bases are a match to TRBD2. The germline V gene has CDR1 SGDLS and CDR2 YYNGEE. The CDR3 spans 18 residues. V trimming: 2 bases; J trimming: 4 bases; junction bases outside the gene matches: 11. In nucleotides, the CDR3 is TGTGCCAGCAGCGTGAGGGCCCTAGCGGGAGAGCTCACCGGGGAGCTGTTTTTT. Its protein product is CASSVRALAGELTGELFF.

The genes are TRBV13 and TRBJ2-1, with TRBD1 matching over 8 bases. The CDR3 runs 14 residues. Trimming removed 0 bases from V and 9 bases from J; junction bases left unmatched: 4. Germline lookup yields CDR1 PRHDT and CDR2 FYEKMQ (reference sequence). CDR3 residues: CASSLGDRDSEQFF. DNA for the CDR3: TGTGCCAGCAGCTTAGGGGACAGGGACTCTGAGCAGTTCTTC. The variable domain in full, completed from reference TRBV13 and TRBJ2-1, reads AAGVIQSPRHLIKEKRETATLKCYPIPRHDTVYWYQQGPGQDPQFLISFYEKMQSDKGSIPDRFSAQQFSDYHSELNMSSLELGDSALYFCASSLGDRDSEQFFGPGTRLTVL.

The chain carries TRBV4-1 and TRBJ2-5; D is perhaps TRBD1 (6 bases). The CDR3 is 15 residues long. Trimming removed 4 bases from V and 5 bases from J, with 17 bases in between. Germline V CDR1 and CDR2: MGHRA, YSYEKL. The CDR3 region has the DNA TGCGCCAGCAGCCGCCTCCAGGGGACGGGCGAGACCCAGTACTTC. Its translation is CASSRLQGTGETQYF.

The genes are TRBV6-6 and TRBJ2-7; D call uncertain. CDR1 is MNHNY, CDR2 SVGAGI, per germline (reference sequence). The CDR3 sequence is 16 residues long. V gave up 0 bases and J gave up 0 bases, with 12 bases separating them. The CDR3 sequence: CASSYSSSGNSYEQYF. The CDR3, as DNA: TGTGCCAGCAGTTACTCTTCTTCCGGTAACTCCTACGAGCAGTACTTC.

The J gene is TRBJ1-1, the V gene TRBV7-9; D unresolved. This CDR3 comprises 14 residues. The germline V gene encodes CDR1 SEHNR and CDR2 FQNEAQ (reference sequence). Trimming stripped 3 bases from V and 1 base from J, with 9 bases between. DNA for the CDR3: TGTGCCAGCAGCTTCGCAGGCCGGAACACTGAAGCTTTCTTT. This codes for CASSFAGRNTEAFF.

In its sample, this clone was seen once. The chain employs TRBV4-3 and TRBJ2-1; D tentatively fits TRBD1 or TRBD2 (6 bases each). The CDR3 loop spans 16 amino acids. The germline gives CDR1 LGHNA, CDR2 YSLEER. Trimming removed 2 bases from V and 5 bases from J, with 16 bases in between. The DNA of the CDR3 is TGCGCCAGCAGCCAATCCGGGGGCCCCTTCAACAATGAGCAGTTCTTC. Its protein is CASSQSGGPFNNEQFF.